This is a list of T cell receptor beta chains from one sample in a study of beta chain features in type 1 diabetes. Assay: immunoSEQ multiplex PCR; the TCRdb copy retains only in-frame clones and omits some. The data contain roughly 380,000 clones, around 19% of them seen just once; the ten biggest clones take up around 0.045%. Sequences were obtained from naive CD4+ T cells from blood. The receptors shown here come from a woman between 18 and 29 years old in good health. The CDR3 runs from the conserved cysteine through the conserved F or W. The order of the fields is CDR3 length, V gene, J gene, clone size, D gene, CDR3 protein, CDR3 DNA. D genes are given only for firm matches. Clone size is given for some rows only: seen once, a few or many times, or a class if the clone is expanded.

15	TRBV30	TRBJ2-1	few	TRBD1	CAWNKGQGISNEQFF	TGTGCCTGGAATAAGGGACAGGGTATTTCGAATGAGCAGTTCTTC
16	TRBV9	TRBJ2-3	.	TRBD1	CASSNVGDRVTDTQYF	TGTGCCAGCAGCAACGTGGGGGACAGGGTCACAGATACGCAGTATTTT
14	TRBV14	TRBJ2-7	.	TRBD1	CASSQRTGGSEQYF	TGTGCCAGCAGCCAAAGGACAGGGGGCTCCGAGCAGTACTTC
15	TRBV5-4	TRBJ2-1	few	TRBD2	CASSPGGLAGHEQFF	TGTGCCAGCAGCCCAGGGGGGCTAGCGGGACATGAGCAGTTCTTC
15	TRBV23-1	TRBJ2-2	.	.	CASSAGQRYTGELFF	TGCGCCAGCAGTGCAGGACAGCGCTACACCGGGGAGCTGTTTTTT
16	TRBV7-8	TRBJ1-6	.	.	CASSLHRVENNSPLHF	TGTGCCAGCAGCTTACACAGGGTCGAGAATAATTCACCCCTCCACTTT
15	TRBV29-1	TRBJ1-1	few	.	CSVEVVGLTNTEAFF	TGCAGCGTTGAAGTCGTGGGGCTGACGAACACTGAAGCTTTCTTT
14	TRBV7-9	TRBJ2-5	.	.	CASSLTGNQETQYF	TGTGCCAGCAGCTTAACCGGGAACCAAGAGACCCAGTACTTC
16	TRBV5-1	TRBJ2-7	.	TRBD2	CASSHPASGSSYEQYF	TGCGCCAGCAGCCACCCGGCTAGCGGGAGCTCCTACGAGCAGTACTTC
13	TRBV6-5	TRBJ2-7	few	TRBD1	CASTRQGVDEQYF	TGTGCCAGCACCCGACAGGGGGTCGACGAGCAGTACTTC
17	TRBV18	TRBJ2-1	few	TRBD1	CASSPLATGGVGNEQFF	TGTGCCAGCTCACCACTGGCGACAGGGGGCGTGGGGAATGAGCAGTTCTTC
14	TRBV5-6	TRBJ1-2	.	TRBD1	CASSPTGGAYGYTF	TGTGCCAGCAGCCCGACAGGGGGAGCCTATGGCTACACCTTC
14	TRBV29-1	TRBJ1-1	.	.	CSALQLGRKEEAFF	TGCAGCGCTCTCCAGTTGGGCAGGAAAGAAGAAGCTTTCTTT
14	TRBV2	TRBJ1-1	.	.	CASSAQGPNTEAFF	TGTGCCAGCAGTGCCCAGGGTCCGAACACTGAAGCTTTCTTT
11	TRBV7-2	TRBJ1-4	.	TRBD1	CASSRTGKLFF	TGTGCCAGCAGCCGGACAGGGAAACTGTTTTTT
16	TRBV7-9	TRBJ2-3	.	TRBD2	CASSDPGLAATDTQYF	TGTGCCAGCAGCGACCCGGGACTAGCAGCCACAGATACGCAGTATTTT
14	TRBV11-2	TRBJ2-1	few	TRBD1	CASSDRGSFNEQFF	TGTGCCAGCAGCGACAGGGGCTCGTTCAATGAGCAGTTCTTC
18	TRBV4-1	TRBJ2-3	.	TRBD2	CASSPLPGTTTSTDTQYF	TGCGCCAGCAGCCCTCTCCCCGGGACTACTACTAGCACAGATACGCAGTATTTT
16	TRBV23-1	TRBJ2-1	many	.	CASSRLGVVAYNEQFF	TGCGCCAGCAGTCGCCTAGGTGTTGTTGCCTACAATGAGCAGTTCTTC
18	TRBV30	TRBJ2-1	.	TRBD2	CAWSGRGLAGGNSNEQFF	TGTGCCTGGAGTGGACGGGGACTAGCGGGAGGGAATAGCAATGAGCAGTTCTTC
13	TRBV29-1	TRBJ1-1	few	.	CSVAGVLNTEAFF	TGCAGCGTTGCAGGGGTCCTGAACACTGAAGCTTTCTTT
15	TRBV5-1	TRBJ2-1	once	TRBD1	CASSLRGLAYNEQFF	TGCGCCAGCAGCTTGAGGGGGCTCGCCTACAATGAGCAGTTCTTC
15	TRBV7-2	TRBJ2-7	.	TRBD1	CASSLGPDRANEQYF	TGTGCCAGCAGCTTGGGCCCGGACAGGGCTAACGAGCAGTACTTC
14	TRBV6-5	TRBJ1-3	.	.	CASSQQGFGNTIYF	TGTGCCAGCAGTCAACAGGGTTTTGGAAACACCATATATTTT
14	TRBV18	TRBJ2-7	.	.	CASSEDREGHEQYF	TGTGCCAGCTCCGAGGACAGGGAGGGACACGAGCAGTACTTC
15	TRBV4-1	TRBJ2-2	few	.	CASSQEGLNTGELFF	TGCGCCAGCAGCCAAGAAGGACTGAACACCGGGGAGCTGTTTTTT
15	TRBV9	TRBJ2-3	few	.	CASSLTGGTTDTQYF	TGTGCCAGCAGCTTGACTGGGGGGACCACAGATACGCAGTATTTT
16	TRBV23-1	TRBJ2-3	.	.	CASSHPGDLSTDTQYF	TGCGCCAGCAGTCATCCAGGGGATTTAAGCACAGATACGCAGTATTTT
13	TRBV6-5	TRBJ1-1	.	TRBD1	CASSLQGAAEAFF	TGTGCCAGCAGTTTACAGGGGGCCGCTGAAGCTTTCTTT
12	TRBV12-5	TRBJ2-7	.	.	CASGLPHYEQYF	TGTGCTAGTGGTTTGCCCCACTACGAGCAGTACTTC
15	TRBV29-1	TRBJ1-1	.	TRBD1	CSVDNTRTGGTEAFF	TGCAGCGTTGATAATACCCGGACAGGAGGGACTGAAGCTTTCTTT
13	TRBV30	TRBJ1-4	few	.	CAWTHRVGEKLFF	TGTGCCTGGACCCACAGGGTCGGCGAAAAACTGTTTTTT
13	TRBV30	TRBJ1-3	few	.	CAWSGTASNTIYF	TGTGCCTGGAGTGGGACAGCATCAAACACCATATATTTT
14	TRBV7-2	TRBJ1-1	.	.	CASSLGGRLGAAFF	TGTGCCAGCAGCTTAGGTGGCAGGTTGGGGGCAGCTTTCTTT
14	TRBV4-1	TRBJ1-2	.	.	CASSQDVLNYGYTF	TGCGCCAGCAGCCAAGACGTCCTTAACTATGGCTACACCTTC
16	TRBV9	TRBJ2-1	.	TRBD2	CASSVTSASSYNEQFF	TGTGCCAGCAGCGTTACTAGCGCGAGCTCCTACAATGAGCAGTTCTTC
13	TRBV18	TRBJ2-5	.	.	CASSPQGGETQYF	TGTGCCAGCTCACCGCAGGGTGGAGAGACCCAGTACTTC
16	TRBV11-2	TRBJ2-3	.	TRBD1	CASSLNPGQGKDTQYF	TGTGCCAGCAGCTTAAACCCCGGACAGGGAAAAGATACGCAGTATTTT
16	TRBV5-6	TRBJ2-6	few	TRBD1	CASSITGGAGANVLTF	TGTGCCAGCAGTATTACAGGGGGCGCTGGGGCCAACGTCCTGACTTTC
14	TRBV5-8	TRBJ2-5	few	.	CASSLSQRQETQYF	TGTGCCAGCAGCTTGTCTCAGCGCCAAGAGACCCAGTACTTC
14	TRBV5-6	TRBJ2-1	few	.	CASSPFDSRNEQFF	TGTGCCAGCAGCCCATTCGACAGCCGCAATGAGCAGTTCTTC
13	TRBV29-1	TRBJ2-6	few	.	CSVRQAGANVLTF	TGCAGCGTTAGACAGGCTGGGGCCAACGTCCTGACTTTC
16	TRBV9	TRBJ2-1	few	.	CASSVGEGIGYNEQFF	TGTGCCAGCAGCGTAGGAGAGGGAATCGGATACAATGAGCAGTTCTTC
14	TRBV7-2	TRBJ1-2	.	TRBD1	CASSLDGTGGGYTF	TGTGCCAGCAGCTTAGACGGCACAGGGGGTGGCTACACCTTC
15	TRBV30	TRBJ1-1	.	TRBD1	CAWSVKGARITEAFF	TGTGCCTGGAGTGTAAAGGGGGCCCGGATCACTGAAGCTTTCTTT
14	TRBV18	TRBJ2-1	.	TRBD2	CASSPLSGDNEQFF	TGTGCCAGCTCACCACTTAGCGGGGACAATGAGCAGTTCTTC
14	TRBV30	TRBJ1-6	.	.	CAWSREAARSPLHF	TGTGCCTGGAGTAGAGAGGCCGCCCGTTCACCCCTCCACTTT
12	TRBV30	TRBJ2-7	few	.	CAVTAETYEQYF	TGTGCCGTGACAGCCGAAACCTACGAGCAGTACTTC
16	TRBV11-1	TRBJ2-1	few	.	CASSLSEGARDNEQFF	TGTGCCAGCAGCTTATCGGAGGGGGCGCGGGACAATGAGCAGTTCTTC
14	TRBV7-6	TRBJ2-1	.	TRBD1	CASSLRTGVNEQFF	TGTGCCAGCAGCTTAAGGACAGGAGTCAATGAGCAGTTCTTC
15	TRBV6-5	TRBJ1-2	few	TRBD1	CASSFGQGALYGYTF	TGTGCCAGCAGTTTCGGACAGGGGGCTTTGTATGGCTACACCTTC
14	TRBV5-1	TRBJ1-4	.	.	CASSLDLRVEKLFF	TGCGCCAGCAGCTTGGATCTGAGGGTGGAAAAACTGTTTTTT
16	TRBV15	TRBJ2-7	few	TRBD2	CATSRGSSGRSYEQYF	TGTGCCACCAGCAGGGGATCTAGCGGGAGATCCTACGAGCAGTACTTC
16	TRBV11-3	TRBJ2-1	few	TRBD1	CASSLEGQGRHNEQFF	TGTGCCAGCAGCTTAGAGGGACAGGGTCGCCACAATGAGCAGTTCTTC
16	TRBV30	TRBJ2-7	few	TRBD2	CAWSVLNGRAPHEQYF	TGTGCCTGGAGTGTACTCAACGGGAGGGCCCCCCACGAGCAGTACTTC